The present entry profiles one T cell receptor (beta chain) with its context. This sample stems from a study of cytomegalovirus exposure and HLA in healthy donors. Germline V gives CDR1 LNHDA, CDR2 SQIVND (reference sequence). The CDR3 covers 20 residues. The V gene end was trimmed by 8 bases and the J gene end by 0 bases; junction bases not matched to a gene: 20. Primers: 60 Vbeta forward and 13 Jbeta reverse. Profiling relied on immunoSEQ multiplex PCR, and the TCRdb table lists in-frame clones only, not all of them. The repertoire holds over 55,000 clones, with around 80% as singletons. The sample was PBMCs. J is TRBJ2-7 and V is TRBV19; 12 bases line up with TRBD2. The clonotype originates from a woman aged 30 to 39 in good health and CMV-seronegative. CDR3 in amino acids: CASVDPTTSGRVGSSYEQYF. In DNA, the CDR3 is TGTGCCAGTGTCGACCCTACGACTAGCGGGAGAGTAGGTAGCTCCTACGAGCAGTACTTC.